Reported below is one T cell receptor (beta chain). This record belongs to a study of blood T cell repertoires in COVID-19. Study context: Whether acute or convalescent, the COVID-19 samples came from the United States, Italy and Spain. Sources were T cells, B-cell-depleted T cells, or PBMCs; the material itself was cDNA or gDNA.

The Seattle site enrolled patients during active infection and followed them longitudinally. Per germline, CDR1 SGHKS and CDR2 YYEKEE (reference sequence). This CDR3 contains 14 residues. Trimming removed 4 bases from V and 5 bases from J, with 12 bases in between. As originally analysed: Counts of nucleated cells, estimated from reference gene primer amplification, were obtained. The protocol was immunoSEQ multiplex PCR, while the TCRdb copy is restricted to in-frame clones and leaves out a portion. V, J and clone size are those of that table, while D and trimming were read from the DNA. This table holds fewer than 650,000 clones, around nine tenths found once.

The V gene is TRBV5-5, the J gene TRBJ2-2; D gene unclear. The sample comprised peripheral blood. The source of this sequence is a woman aged 45-65 years with COVID-19, enrolled during active disease. As DNA, the CDR3 is TGTGCCAGCAGCCCCGGTGTGGTAACCGGGGAGCTGTTTTTT. Translating gives CASSPGVVTGELFF.